The table lists the clone carrying this TCR beta chain with a count of one. Its specificity is unknown. This CDR3 spans 15 amino acids. The V gene's germline CDR1 is PRHDT and CDR2 FYEKMQ (reference sequence). V was clipped by 0 bases and J by 6 bases, with 14 bases between them. This sample was taken from a study of blood T cells in healthy people across ages. About the research overall: Roughly one uniquely barcoded beta molecule per two T cells was captured. Whole-study results and caveats: The donors' CMV status was not determined, possibly confounding changes in expanded clonotypes.

Next came a second PCR, run for about 6 to 12 cycles, which used a sample-barcoded 5' primer along with a J-beta primer mix. TCRdb re-analysed the 5' RACE reads in MiXCR, keeping a single row per CDR3 protein. The repertoire includes about 1.6 million distinct CDR3 sequences, around 35% of them detected once, and roughly 12% sits in the top ten. V is TRBV13 and J is TRBJ1-2, with D possibly being TRBD1 (5 bases). Sequenced input: blood. The sequence was collected from a woman aged 25 to 39 in good health. The CDR3 protein is CASSLGGQASDGYTF. DNA of the CDR3: TGTGCCAGCAGCTTAGGGGGGCAGGCCAGCGATGGCTACACCTTC. Full variable domain (missing parts from reference TRBV13 and TRBJ1-2): AAGVIQSPRHLIKEKRETATLKCYPIPRHDTVYWYQQGPGQDPQFLISFYEKMQSDKGSIPDRFSAQQFSDYHSELNMSSLELGDSALYFCASSLGGQASDGYTFGSGTRLTVV.